This is a list of T cell receptor beta chains from one sample in a study of post-analysis software for immune sequencing data. Each CDR3 protein gets one entry after TCRdb re-called the PCR reads with MiXCR. Seen here are 650,000 to 900,000 distinct CDR3 sequences, 40% to 55% observed once, and the top ten hold 4.9%. The source material was blood. These TCRs come from a girl between 5 and 17 years old with multiple sclerosis. CDR3s include the opening cysteine and the closing phenylalanine or tryptophan. The D gene is left open where the match is weak. A clone size is listed for some rows: how often the clone was seen (once, few, many), or a class if it is expanded.

v_gene: TRBV4-2
j_gene: TRBJ2-7
d_gene: NA
abundance: NA
CDR3aa: CASSQGQGRHEQYF
CDR3nt: TGTGCCAGCAGCCAAGGTCAGGGTCGCCACGAGCAGTACTTC

v_gene: TRBV10-3
j_gene: TRBJ2-1
d_gene: TRBD1
abundance: NA
CDR3aa: CAIREGQGGSYNEQFF
CDR3nt: TGTGCCATCAGGGAGGGACAGGGTGGGTCCTACAATGAGCAGTTCTTC

v_gene: TRBV29-1
j_gene: TRBJ2-7
d_gene: TRBD1
abundance: NA
CDR3aa: CSVEYWGQGRYEQYF
CDR3nt: TGCAGCGTTGAATACTGGGGACAGGGACGGTACGAGCAGTACTTC

v_gene: TRBV6-5
j_gene: TRBJ2-7
d_gene: TRBD2
abundance: NA
CDR3aa: CASRVLAGGPYEQYF
CDR3nt: TGTGCCAGCAGGGTACTAGCGGGAGGCCCCTACGAGCAGTACTTC

v_gene: TRBV2
j_gene: TRBJ2-5
d_gene: TRBD1
abundance: few
CDR3aa: CASSDGRTGAETQYF
CDR3nt: TGTGCCAGCAGTGACGGCCGGACAGGGGCCGAGACCCAGTACTTC

v_gene: TRBV6-6
j_gene: TRBJ2-5
d_gene: NA
abundance: NA
CDR3aa: CASSYLRLQETQYF
CDR3nt: TGTGCCAGCAGTTACCTCCGTTTACAGGAGACCCAGTACTTC

v_gene: TRBV10-3
j_gene: TRBJ2-5
d_gene: NA
abundance: few
CDR3aa: CATVEGETQYF
CDR3nt: TGTGCCACCGTAGAAGGAGAGACCCAGTACTTC

v_gene: TRBV2
j_gene: TRBJ2-2
d_gene: TRBD2
abundance: NA
CDR3aa: CASRGLAGGAGELFF
CDR3nt: TGTGCCAGCAGAGGACTAGCGGGAGGAGCCGGGGAGCTGTTTTTT

v_gene: TRBV20-1
j_gene: TRBJ2-3
d_gene: TRBD1
abundance: NA
CDR3aa: CSAWTGSTDTQYF
CDR3nt: TGCAGTGCTTGGACAGGGAGCACAGATACGCAGTATTTT

v_gene: TRBV12-3/TRBV12-4
j_gene: TRBJ1-5
d_gene: NA
abundance: NA
CDR3aa: CAIGRGRRNQPQHF
CDR3nt: TGTGCCATCGGCAGGGGTCGGCGCAATCAGCCCCAGCATTTT

v_gene: TRBV29-1
j_gene: TRBJ2-7
d_gene: NA
abundance: NA
CDR3aa: CSARNTYEQYF
CDR3nt: TGCAGCGCCCGGAATACCTACGAGCAGTACTTC

v_gene: TRBV28
j_gene: TRBJ2-1
d_gene: TRBD2
abundance: NA
CDR3aa: CASSLVSGIYNEQFF
CDR3nt: TGTGCCAGCAGTCTGGTTAGCGGGATCTACAATGAGCAGTTCTTC

v_gene: TRBV29-1
j_gene: TRBJ2-5
d_gene: TRBD1
abundance: once
CDR3aa: CSVDERGQGAKETQYF
CDR3nt: TGCAGCGTTGACGAGAGGGGACAGGGGGCGAAGGAGACCCAGTACTTC

v_gene: TRBV7-9
j_gene: TRBJ2-7
d_gene: TRBD2
abundance: once
CDR3aa: CASSSSLAGNSYEQYF
CDR3nt: TGTGCCAGCAGCTCCTCCCTAGCGGGTAATTCCTACGAGCAGTACTTC

v_gene: TRBV20-1
j_gene: TRBJ2-7
d_gene: NA
abundance: many
CDR3aa: CSASEVDYEQYF
CDR3nt: TGCAGTGCTAGCGAGGTGGATTACGAGCAGTACTTC

v_gene: TRBV7-9
j_gene: TRBJ2-3
d_gene: TRBD2
abundance: NA
CDR3aa: CASRTGLAGSTSTDTQYF
CDR3nt: TGTGCCAGCAGAACGGGACTAGCGGGATCTACTAGCACAGATACGCAGTATTTT

v_gene: TRBV21-1
j_gene: TRBJ2-3
d_gene: NA
abundance: few
CDR3aa: CASSPYSGRASGSGDTQYF
CDR3nt: TGTGCCAGCAGCCCTTACTCGGGGCGGGCTAGCGGGAGTGGAGATACGCAGTATTTT

v_gene: TRBV5-1
j_gene: TRBJ2-7
d_gene: NA
abundance: NA
CDR3aa: CASSWTRTDYEQYF
CDR3nt: TGCGCCAGCAGCTGGACCAGGACCGACTACGAGCAGTACTTC

v_gene: TRBV7-2
j_gene: TRBJ2-1
d_gene: NA
abundance: few
CDR3aa: CASSWDRAPEGHNEQFF
CDR3nt: TGTGCCAGCAGCTGGGACCGGGCCCCCGAGGGACACAATGAGCAGTTCTTC

v_gene: TRBV7-2
j_gene: TRBJ1-2
d_gene: NA
abundance: few
CDR3aa: CASSLEPRDYGYTF
CDR3nt: TGTGCCAGCAGCTTAGAGCCCCGCGACTATGGCTACACCTTC

v_gene: TRBV20-1
j_gene: TRBJ2-7
d_gene: NA
abundance: few
CDR3aa: CSARDVRGTDSYEQYF
CDR3nt: TGCAGTGCTAGAGATGTTAGGGGGACGGATTCCTACGAGCAGTACTTC

v_gene: TRBV20-1
j_gene: TRBJ2-1
d_gene: TRBD2
abundance: NA
CDR3aa: CSARRRSSGLPPYNEQFF
CDR3nt: TGCAGTGCTAGACGCCGCTCTAGCGGGCTGCCACCCTACAATGAGCAGTTCTTC

v_gene: TRBV20-1
j_gene: TRBJ2-7
d_gene: NA
abundance: NA
CDR3aa: CSAQVAGATYEQYF
CDR3nt: TGCAGTGCTCAGGTCGCAGGTGCTACCTACGAGCAGTACTTC

v_gene: TRBV20-1
j_gene: TRBJ2-3
d_gene: NA
abundance: NA
CDR3aa: CSARGMATDTQYF
CDR3nt: TGCAGTGCTAGAGGGATGGCCACAGATACGCAGTATTTT

v_gene: TRBV27
j_gene: TRBJ1-1
d_gene: NA
abundance: few
CDR3aa: CASSRIGQHNTEAFF
CDR3nt: TGTGCCAGCAGCCGAATCGGACAGCACAACACTGAAGCTTTCTTT

v_gene: TRBV12-3/TRBV12-4
j_gene: TRBJ2-1
d_gene: NA
abundance: NA
CDR3aa: CASLRWASTNEQFF
CDR3nt: TGTGCCAGCCTAAGGTGGGCTAGCACGAATGAGCAGTTCTTC

v_gene: TRBV19
j_gene: TRBJ2-7
d_gene: TRBD1
abundance: NA
CDR3aa: CASSKTGPRDYEQYF
CDR3nt: TGTGCCAGTAGTAAGACAGGGCCACGCGACTACGAGCAGTACTTC